These 30 T cell receptor beta chains were all obtained from the same sample, sequenced in a study of PD-1 blockade in mismatch repair-deficient tumors. The time point was: identical roughly eleven-day culture without peptide (control). Only in-frame clones appear in the TCRdb table, and some are missing; sequencing was by immunoSEQ multiplex PCR. This table has more than 13,000 clones, over 75% appearing once. What these receptors recognize is not known. Source: cells cultured in vitro, taken from a patient treated with pembrolizumab. These receptors were obtained from an adult with mismatch repair-deficient cancer.

The chain combines TRBV11-3 with TRBJ2-3, with no clear D. The length of the CDR3 is 14 residues. V lost 2 bases, J lost 0 bases, and 6 bases lay in between. CDR1 and CDR2 (germline): SGHNT, YENEEA. CDR3 bases: TGTGCCAGCAGCTTAAGCCAGAGCACAGATACGCAGTATTTT. Its protein is CASSLSQSTDTQYF. Full variable domain (remainder filled in from reference TRBV11-3 and TRBJ2-3): EAGVVQSPRYKIIEKKQPVAFWCNPISGHNTLYWYLQNLGQGPELLIRYENEEAVDDSQLPKDRFSAERLKGVDSTLKIQPAELGDSAVYLCASSLSQSTDTQYFGPGTRLTVL.

This chain links TRBV6-5 with TRBJ2-7; the D gene is possibly TRBD1 (5 bases). Germline CDR1 and CDR2: MNHEY and SVGAGI. The CDR3 length is 13 residues. Trimming shortened V by 6 bases and J by 5 bases, and 14 bases separated the two germline ends. CDR3 sequence reads: CASSREHGNEQYF. CDR3 nucleotides: TGTGCCAGCAGCAGGGAACACGGTAACGAGCAGTACTTC.

This clone occurred once. The chain links TRBV9 to TRBJ2-7; 10 positions agree with TRBD2. Germline-derived CDR1 and CDR2 are SGDLS and YYNGEE. The junction had 7 bases not matched to a gene; V was cut back by 3 bases and J by 1 base. The CDR3 length is 16 residues. DNA for the CDR3: TGTGCCAGCAGCGCGGGAGCGGGAGGGGGGTCCTACGAGCAGTACTTC. Amino acids: CASSAGAGGGSYEQYF.

This clone was detected only a few times. The chain joins TRBV27 to TRBJ2-3; 13 nucleotides align to TRBD2. Germline loops: CDR1 MNHEY, CDR2 SMNVEV (reference sequence). This CDR3 spans 13 amino acids. Trimming at V came to 2 bases and at J to 13 bases, leaving 3 bases not matched to a gene. As DNA, the CDR3 is TGTGCCAGCAGTTTAACCGGACTAGCGGGAGAGTATTTT. It yields the protein CASSLTGLAGEYF.

This sequence joins TRBV2 and TRBJ2-4; 7 bases match TRBD2. This CDR3 has 13 residues. The germline CDR1 and CDR2 sequences are SNHLY and FYNNEI. Germline trimming cut 1 base from V and 11 bases from J; bases unmatched to any gene: 5. In DNA, the CDR3 is TGTGCCAGCAGTGAAGAAGAGGGAGGGGTTCAGTACTTC. Translation gives CASSEEEGGVQYF.

The V and J genes are TRBV25-1 and TRBJ2-1; 9 positions match TRBD2. The V gene's germline CDR1 is MGHDK and CDR2 SYGVNS. V was pared by 3 bases and J by 4 bases, with 7 bases of the junction left unmatched. This CDR3 has 16 residues. CDR3 in DNA: TGTGCCAGCAGTGATGACGGCGGGAGGGGATACAATGAGCAGTTCTTC. Its protein product is CASSDDGGRGYNEQFF.

This clone was recorded only once. The J gene is TRBJ1-1, the V gene TRBV6-6; D possibly corresponds to TRBD1 (5 bases). CDR3 size: 12 residues. Germline CDR1 reads MNHNY; CDR2 reads SVGAGI (reference sequence). The V gene lost 2 bases and the J gene lost 10 bases, with 11 bases spanning the gap. The CDR3 spells CASSYEGRAAFF. The CDR3 region has the DNA TGTGCCAGCAGTTACGAGGGCAGGGCAGCTTTCTTT.

The chain combines TRBV7-9 with TRBJ1-2; 9 nucleotides line up with TRBD1. The CDR3 runs to 16 residues. In germline, CDR1 is SEHNR, CDR2 FQNEAQ (reference sequence). The V segment lost 4 bases and the J segment 4 bases; nucleotides outside the gene matches: 10. The CDR3 DNA reads TGTGCCAGCAGCTCACGGACAGGGGCCCCCTTCTATGGCTACACCTTC. Its protein is CASSSRTGAPFYGYTF.

The chain couples TRBV19 to TRBJ2-2; D is perhaps TRBD1 (6 bases). V was pared by 5 bases and J by 2 bases, with 12 bases between. The CDR3 is 15 amino acids. CDR1 is LNHDA and CDR2 is SQIVND in the germline V gene (reference sequence). CDR3 DNA: TGTGCCAGTAGTGAATACAGGGTAAACACCGGGGAGCTGTTTTTT. This encodes CASSEYRVNTGELFF.

The chain joins TRBV28 to TRBJ1-6, with TRBD1 as a possible D gene (5 bases). Germline CDR1 MDHEN, CDR2 SYDVKM. The germline V and J ends were trimmed by 2 bases and 0 bases, with 20 bases remaining between them. This CDR3 is built from 20 residues. CDR3 amino acids: CASSLPRQGGERSYNSPLHF. The CDR3, as DNA: TGTGCCAGCAGTTTACCCCGGCAGGGTGGAGAACGCTCCTATAATTCACCCCTCCACTTT.

The rearrangement links TRBV14 to TRBJ2-5, with D hard to call. This CDR3 is 13 amino acids long. Trimming pared 2 bases from V and 0 bases from J, leaving 4 bases between. The germline CDR1 and CDR2 sequences are SGHDN and FVKESK. This chain's CDR3 is CASSQTYQETQYF. The DNA for the CDR3 is TGTGCCAGCAGCCAAACGTACCAAGAGACCCAGTACTTC.

This sequence joins TRBV27 and TRBJ1-2; D might be TRBD1 (6 bases). Germline CDR1 reads MNHEY; CDR2 reads SMNVEV (reference sequence). The germline V and J ends were trimmed by 3 bases and 3 bases, with 17 bases remaining between them. The length of the CDR3 is 16 residues. CDR3 bases: TGTGCCAGCAGTTTGTCGACAGGTCCAATTGACTATGGCTACACCTTC. Encoded protein: CASSLSTGPIDYGYTF.

For the CDR3, the DNA is TGTGCCAGCAGCTGGGGGACGGCGAACACCGGGGAGCTGTTTTTT. This translates into CASSWGTANTGELFF. The chain combines TRBV7-9 with TRBJ2-2; D possibly uses TRBD1 or TRBD2 (5 bases each). This CDR3 has 15 residues. Trimming removed 4 bases at V and 0 bases at J, with 9 bases between. Per germline, CDR1 SEHNR and CDR2 FQNEAQ (reference sequence).

This clone occurred a few times. This chain connects TRBV2 to TRBJ2-5, with 8 positions matching TRBD1. There are 14 residues in the CDR3. The germline gives CDR1 SNHLY, CDR2 FYNNEI. The trim removed 6 bases at V and 4 bases at J, leaving 7 bases unmatched. The CDR3 here is CASRVTGGVETQYF. CDR3 bases: TGTGCCAGCAGGGTCACAGGGGGAGTAGAGACCCAGTACTTC.

The J gene is TRBJ1-3, the V gene TRBV11-2; D might be TRBD1 (6 bases). The CDR3 length is 16 residues. Trimming pared 5 bases from V and 6 bases from J, leaving 20 bases between. Per germline, CDR1 SGHAT and CDR2 FQNNGV. CDR3 bases: TGTGCCAGCAGCAACCTCCCGAGGACAGTCGAAAACACCATATATTTT. It yields the protein CASSNLPRTVENTIYF.

CDR3: CASSQEMERGEQFF. The CDR3 region has the DNA TGTGCCAGCAGCCAAGAGATGGAGCGGGGGGAGCAGTTCTTC. The chain uses TRBV4-2 and TRBJ2-1; 8 bases match TRBD2. Germline assignment: CDR1 LGHNA and CDR2 YNFKEQ. The V and J ends lost 0 bases and 10 bases, in that order; junction bases with no gene match: 5. CDR3 length: 14 amino acids.

The chain links TRBV11-2 to TRBJ2-1, with D perhaps matching TRBD2 (5 bases). V lost 6 bases to trimming and J lost 3 bases, with 18 bases between them. The CDR3 totals 16 residues. Germline V gene data show CDR1 as SGHAT and CDR2 as FQNNGV. CDR3 in amino acids: CASRPVGSLFYNEQFF. The CDR3 DNA sequence: TGTGCCAGCAGACCCGTTGGGAGCCTTTTCTACAATGAGCAGTTCTTC.

The rearrangement links TRBV14 to TRBJ1-2, with D possibly TRBD1 on 6 matching bases. V gave up 3 bases and J gave up 4 bases, with 18 bases separating them. In germline, CDR1 is SGHDN, CDR2 FVKESK. The CDR3 loop spans 16 amino acids. CDR3 DNA: TGTGCCAGCAGCCACTTGGACAGTCCCATTCCCTATGGCTACACCTTC. It yields the protein CASSHLDSPIPYGYTF.

The chain links TRBV4-1 to TRBJ2-5, with 10 bases aligning to TRBD2. The CDR3 consists of 15 residues. Trimming removed 4 bases from V and 4 bases from J; junction bases left unmatched: 6. Germline lookup yields CDR1 MGHRA and CDR2 YSYEKL. This CDR3 reads CASSPIAGGSETQYF. The CDR3 DNA reads as TGCGCCAGCAGCCCAATAGCGGGAGGATCAGAGACCCAGTACTTC.

This sequence joins TRBV7-2 and TRBJ2-2; D might be TRBD2 (6 bases). V was trimmed by 6 bases and J by 2 bases, leaving 10 bases between them. This CDR3 has 14 amino acids. Germline loops: CDR1 SGHTA, CDR2 FQGNSA. The CDR3 sequence: CASSRDFNTGELFF. The CDR3 DNA reads TGTGCCAGCAGTCGGGACTTCAACACCGGGGAGCTGTTTTTT.

The gene calls are TRBV13 and TRBJ2-5; TRBD1 matches 7 bases. Germline lookup yields CDR1 PRHDT and CDR2 FYEKMQ (reference sequence). J lost 2 bases, V lost 4 bases, and 1 base had no gene match. CDR3 length: 13 amino acids. The CDR3 region has the DNA TGTGCCAGCAGCTCGGACAGGCAAGAGACCCAGTACTTC. Translated: CASSSDRQETQYF.

The rearrangement links TRBV19 to TRBJ2-5; D might be TRBD1 (6 bases). V lost 1 base and J lost 5, with 14 bases in between. Germline-derived CDR1 and CDR2 are LNHDA and SQIVND (reference sequence). The CDR3 is made up of 15 amino acids. The CDR3 protein is CASSIAGHLGETQYF. The CDR3 nucleotides are TGTGCCAGTAGTATAGCGGGACACCTCGGCGAGACCCAGTACTTC.

This chain uses TRBV9 with TRBJ2-3; 14 bases agree with TRBD2. V gave up 2 bases and J gave up 2 bases; unmatched junction bases: 7. Germline loops: CDR1 SGDLS, CDR2 YYNGEE. There are 18 residues in the CDR3. In DNA form, the CDR3 reads TGTGCCAGCAGCGTCGGGACTAGCGGGAGAGGACACACAGATACGCAGTATTTT. Residues: CASSVGTSGRGHTDTQYF.

This clone was counted once. This rearrangement joins TRBV10-3 to TRBJ2-7; 9 nucleotides align to TRBD1. V dropped 2 bases and J dropped 5; count of bases not matched to a gene: 7. The CDR3 length is 15 residues. Germline loops: CDR1 ENHRY, CDR2 SYGVKD. CDR3 region: CAISEGGQGKNEQYF. The CDR3 DNA follows: TGTGCCATCAGTGAGGGCGGACAGGGGAAGAACGAGCAGTACTTC.

The chain joins TRBV4-1 to TRBJ2-7, with TRBD2 identical over 13 bases. Germline V gene sequence: CDR1 MGHRA, CDR2 YSYEKL. The CDR3 has 15 residues. V shed 4 bases and J 2 bases; nucleotides not matched to a gene: 2. The CDR3 DNA reads as TGCGCCAGCAGCCTTGGGACTAGCGGGACCTACGAGCAGTACTTC. Protein sequence: CASSLGTSGTYEQYF.

The genes are TRBV7-9 and TRBJ1-3, with D maybe TRBD1 (5 bases). The V gene lost 5 bases and the J gene lost 0 bases, with 14 bases spanning the gap. Germline V CDR1 and CDR2: SEHNR, FQNEAQ (reference sequence). This CDR3 spans 16 amino acids. The CDR3 bases are TGTGCCAGCAGCATTCGTCCAGGGAGCTCTGGAAACACCATATATTTT. Its protein product is CASSIRPGSSGNTIYF.

J is TRBJ2-7 and V is TRBV30, with D unclear. V was shortened by 2 bases and J by 3 bases, with 11 bases between the two germline ends. The CDR3 is 13 amino acids. Germline CDR1 GTSNPN, CDR2 SVGIG (reference sequence). The CDR3 is CAWSPGLGYEQYF. The CDR3 DNA reads as TGTGCCTGGAGTCCGGGTCTGGGCTACGAGCAGTACTTC.

The V gene is TRBV11-3, the J gene TRBJ2-5; 12 bases are shared with TRBD2. Trimming at V came to 5 bases and at J to 4 bases, leaving 5 bases not matched to a gene. The germline V gene has CDR1 SGHNT and CDR2 YENEEA. The CDR3 extends over 15 amino acids. The CDR3 here is CASSPQGLAGETQYF. The CDR3, as DNA: TGTGCCAGCAGCCCCCAGGGACTAGCGGGAGAGACCCAGTACTTC.

CDR3 in amino acids: CASSPGLAGYEQYF. The CDR3 coding sequence is TGTGCCAGCAGCCCTGGACTAGCGGGCTACGAGCAGTACTTC. V and J are TRBV9 and TRBJ2-7, with 11 nucleotides matching TRBD2. The junction had 3 bases not matched to a gene; V was cut back by 4 bases and J by 3 bases. This CDR3 contains 14 residues. Germline CDR1 is SGDLS and CDR2 is YYNGEE.

This clone has more than one count but fewer than ten. V and J are TRBV14 and TRBJ2-7; D might be TRBD1 or TRBD2, each matching 5 bases. The CDR3 contains 13 residues. Trimming took 4 bases from V and 2 from J, leaving 9 bases between them. CDR1 is SGHDN, CDR2 FVKESK, per germline. The CDR3 DNA reads as TGTGCCAGCAGCCGGGGGAGCGCCTACGAGCAGTACTTC. Translating gives CASSRGSAYEQYF.